This TCR beta chain was observed in a study of T cell responses to AZD1222 COVID-19 vaccine. Using immunoSEQ multiplex PCR, the repertoire was profiled, and TCRdb retains in-frame clones only, with some absent. Of 130,000 or so clones in the sample, about 90% were seen once. The CDR3 is made up of 13 amino acids. V was clipped by 5 bases and J by 7 bases, with 17 bases between them. CDR1 is SQVTM, CDR2 ANQGSEA, per germline. General study points: The CD4 TCRs associated with vaccination extended across spike and predominated at 160-218 and 743-854.

Note on this clone: The antigen is undetermined.

The source is an adult in good health. The chain has TRBV29-1 and TRBJ1-2; tentatively, D is TRBD1 (6 bases). The material sequenced was peripheral blood, taken on day 0 of AZD1222 vaccination. This CDR3 reads CSVFAGGRAGYTF. CDR3 bases: TGCAGCGTTTTTGCGGGGGGCAGGGCTGGCTACACCTTC.